Listed here are 30 T cell receptor beta chains from one sample, sequenced in a study of blood T cell repertoires in COVID-19. Profiled with immunoSEQ multiplex PCR; TCRdb holds only in-frame clones, not every one. Here the sample spans around 200,000 clones, roughly 80% being singletons. The sequencing input was peripheral blood. These receptors were obtained from a human donor in a cohort sampled during active COVID-19.

This clone was picked up a small number of times. The V and J genes are TRBV7-9 and TRBJ2-1, with a weak D call TRBD2 (6 bases). Germline lookup yields CDR1 SEHNR and CDR2 FQNEAQ (reference sequence). The V end was cut by 1 base, the J end by 0 bases, with 10 bases between. The CDR3 is 16 amino acids. The CDR3, as DNA: TGTGCCAGCAGCTTAGTGGCGGGGAGCTCCTACAATGAGCAGTTCTTC. The encoded protein is CASSLVAGSSYNEQFF.

V gene TRBV3-1 (or the pseudogene TRBV3-2) combines with J gene TRBJ2-2, with a tentative D call TRBD2 (6 bases). Between the trimmed V and J ends, which lost 2 bases and 6 bases, there was a span of 19 bases. The germline gives CDR1 LGHDT, CDR2 YNNKEL (reference sequence). The CDR3 is 17 residues long. CDR3 loop: CASSQLMGGSRAGELFF. In nucleotides, the CDR3 is TGTGCCAGCAGCCAACTAATGGGGGGATCCCGGGCCGGGGAGCTGTTTTTT.

This chain links TRBV6-5 with TRBJ2-5; 8 nucleotides align to TRBD2. Germline V gives CDR1 MNHEY, CDR2 SVGAGI. After removal of 8 bases from V and 5 bases from J, the junction contained 10 bases not matched to a gene. The length of the CDR3 is 14 residues. CDR3 loop: CASSLAGMTETQYF. DNA for the CDR3: TGTGCCAGCTCCTTAGCGGGGATGACGGAGACCCAGTACTTC.

The chain is built from TRBV15 and TRBJ1-5; the match to TRBD1 covers 9 bases. Germline V gives CDR1 LNHNV, CDR2 YYDKDF (reference sequence). The length of the CDR3 is 14 residues. The junction had 2 bases not matched to a gene; V was cut back by 3 bases and J by 5 bases. The CDR3 protein is CATSSDRGDQPQHF. In nucleotides, the CDR3 is TGTGCCACCAGCAGCGACAGGGGGGATCAGCCCCAGCATTTT.

The chain recombines TRBV10-3 with TRBJ2-3, with 10 bases identical to TRBD1. With 7 bases clipped from V and 3 bases from J, the junction kept 7 bases outside the gene matches. Per germline, CDR1 ENHRY and CDR2 SYGVKD. The CDR3 contains 15 residues. The DNA for the CDR3 is TGTGCCATCACCGGGACAGGGGATTTTACAGATACGCAGTATTTT. This encodes CAITGTGDFTDTQYF.

The V call is TRBV2, the J call TRBJ1-2, with TRBD1 as a possible D gene (6 bases). The CDR3 sequence is 13 residues long. V was cut by 7 bases and J by 3 bases, with 12 bases left in between. Germline V gives CDR1 SNHLY, CDR2 FYNNEI. CDR3 region: CASNGQSDYGYTF. CDR3 DNA: TGTGCCAGCAACGGACAGTCGGACTATGGCTACACCTTC.

This clone is a singleton in its sample. The chain couples TRBV6-6 to TRBJ2-5; 10 bases agree with TRBD2. Germline lookup yields CDR1 MNHNY and CDR2 SVGAGI (reference sequence). With V trimmed by 5 bases and J by 5 bases, 5 bases remained unmatched. The CDR3 extends over 14 amino acids. The CDR3 nucleotides read TGTGCCAGCAGTATAGCGGGGGGAGGGGAGACCCAGTACTTC. Protein: CASSIAGGGETQYF.

This clone was found once. The CDR3 nucleotides are TGTGCCAGCAGTCTTTCTCCAACTAGCGGGCAAGAGACCCAGTACTTC. Translating gives CASSLSPTSGQETQYF. J is TRBJ2-5 and V is TRBV28, with 9 bases that match TRBD2. CDR3 length equals 16 residues. The V segment lost 5 bases and the J segment 2 bases; nucleotides outside the gene matches: 9. Germline CDR1 reads MDHEN; CDR2 reads SYDVKM. Full variable domain (rest looked up from reference TRBV28 and TRBJ2-5): DVKVTQSSRYLVKRTGEKVFLECVQDMDHENMFWYRQDPGLGLRLIYFSYDVKMKEKGDIPEGYSVSREKKERFSLILESASTNQTSMYLCASSLSPTSGQETQYFGPGTRLLVL.

The V call is TRBV10-2, the J call TRBJ2-2; 9 bases line up with TRBD1. Germline CDR1 is WSHSY and CDR2 is SAAADI. V shed 4 bases, J shed 4 bases, and the junction held 1 base outside the gene matches. This CDR3 comprises 14 residues. The CDR3, as DNA: TGCGCCAGCAGTGTGACAGGGGGCACCGGGGAGCTGTTTTTT. Translation: CASSVTGGTGELFF.

This chain uses TRBV7-9 with TRBJ2-7; D is undetermined. The CDR3 is 12 amino acids. Germline CDR1 is SEHNR and CDR2 is FQNEAQ (reference sequence). Between the trimmed V and J ends, which lost 8 bases and 6 bases, there was a span of 14 bases. Here the CDR3 DNA reads TGTGCCAGCGCTCTCGTCGGTTTCGAGCAGTACTTC. Amino acids: CASALVGFEQYF.

The chain is built from TRBV27 and TRBJ2-2; possibly TRBD2 for D (6 bases). The germline gives CDR1 MNHEY, CDR2 SMNVEV (reference sequence). CDR3 length: 17 residues. The V end lost 5 bases, the J end lost 1 base, and 17 bases lay between the germline ends. The CDR3 spells CASSPPGGGWNTGELFF. In DNA form, the CDR3 reads TGTGCCAGCAGTCCACCCGGCGGAGGGTGGAACACCGGGGAGCTGTTTTTT.

The chain carries TRBV19 and TRBJ1-5, with 7 bases identical to TRBD1. Germline V CDR1 and CDR2: LNHDA, SQIVND (reference sequence). The V and J ends lost 5 bases and 0 bases, in that order; junction bases with no gene match: 4. The CDR3 contains 15 residues. CDR3 sequence: CASSLGTVSNQPQHF. DNA for the CDR3: TGTGCCAGTAGTTTAGGGACAGTTAGCAATCAGCCCCAGCATTTT.

The chain has TRBV4-1 and TRBJ1-1, with a possible D match to TRBD1 (6 bases). The CDR3 length is 13 residues. Germline lookup yields CDR1 MGHRA and CDR2 YSYEKL. V was shortened by 4 bases and J by 6 bases, with 12 bases between the two germline ends. CDR3 sequence reads: CASSPGVAAEAFF. CDR3 DNA: TGCGCCAGCAGCCCAGGGGTCGCGGCTGAAGCTTTCTTT.

This clone was observed a single time. The gene calls are TRBV5-1 and TRBJ1-1; the D is unclear. The CDR3 is made up of 14 amino acids. Trimming removed 4 bases from V and 7 bases from J, with 17 bases in between. CDR1 is SGHRS, CDR2 YFSETQ, per germline. CDR3 in amino acids: CASSTMGGRVEAFF. As DNA, the CDR3 is TGCGCCAGCAGCACCATGGGAGGGAGGGTTGAAGCTTTCTTT.

V is TRBV19 and J is TRBJ1-4; D call uncertain. The V and J ends lost 3 bases and 0 bases respectively, with 8 bases between them. Looked up from germline, CDR1 is LNHDA and CDR2 is SQIVND (reference sequence). This CDR3 is 15 amino acids long. Written as DNA, the CDR3 is TGTGCCAGTAGTATGTTTACTGCAACTAATGAAAAACTGTTTTTT. Translated: CASSMFTATNEKLFF.

This chain links TRBV14 with TRBJ1-2; TRBD1 matches at 7 bases. Germline V gene lookup returns CDR1 SGHDN and CDR2 FVKESK. There are 14 residues in the CDR3. Losses at the gene ends were 1 base for V and 8 bases for J; bases not matched to a gene: 7. The CDR3 DNA reads TGTGCCAGCAGCCAAGGGGACAGAACGGGGGGCTACACCTTC. Translating gives CASSQGDRTGGYTF.

The J gene is TRBJ2-5, the V gene TRBV7-2; 7 nucleotides line up with TRBD2. J gave up 5 bases and V 1 base, and 7 bases lay outside the gene matches. The CDR3 is 15 residues long. Germline-derived CDR1 and CDR2 are SGHTA and FQGNSA. Written as DNA, the CDR3 is TGTGCCAGCAGCTTAGGACTAGCATTGATGGAGACCCAGTACTTC. Translated: CASSLGLALMETQYF.

CDR3 protein: CASSVGAGDRGHEQYF. The CDR3 coding sequence is TGTGCCAGCAGCGTAGGGGCGGGGGACAGGGGCCACGAGCAGTACTTC. This rearrangement joins TRBV9 to TRBJ2-7, with 10 bases fitting TRBD1. The germline V gene has CDR1 SGDLS and CDR2 YYNGEE. CDR3 length: 16 amino acids. The ends lost 0 bases at V and 5 bases at J; junction bases unmatched: 8.

The chain combines TRBV25-1 with TRBJ1-4, with 7 bases matching TRBD1. Germline trimming cut 2 bases from V and 3 bases from J; bases unmatched to any gene: 3. Germline CDR1 reads MGHDK; CDR2 reads SYGVNS. The CDR3 covers 15 residues. The CDR3 sequence is CASSERTGPNEKLFF. CDR3 in DNA: TGTGCCAGCAGTGAACGGACAGGTCCTAATGAAAAACTGTTTTTT.

This sequence joins TRBV2 and TRBJ2-1; 8 positions match TRBD1. With V trimmed by 8 bases and J by 7 bases, 16 bases remained unmatched. The CDR3 is 16 residues long. Germline V gene data show CDR1 as SNHLY and CDR2 as FYNNEI. The CDR3 loop is CASRSPGQGPGNEQFF. CDR3 DNA: TGTGCCAGCCGATCCCCCGGACAGGGCCCTGGGAATGAGCAGTTCTTC.

The chain joins TRBV7-8 to TRBJ1-1, with D uncertain. This CDR3 has 20 residues. Per germline, CDR1 SGHVS and CDR2 FQNEAQ. The V and J ends lost 2 bases and 0 bases respectively, with 25 bases between them. CDR3 nucleotides: TGTGCCAGCAGCTTATTAGGGCCGGGAGCATCGCCACCAATGAACACTGAAGCTTTCTTT. It translates to CASSLLGPGASPPMNTEAFF. The variable domain in full, completed from reference TRBV7-8 and TRBJ1-1, reads GAGVSQSPRYKVAKRGQDVALRCDPISGHVSLFWYQQALGQGPEFLTYFQNEAQLDKSGLPSDRFFAERPEGSVSTLKIQRTQQEDSAVYLCASSLLGPGASPPMNTEAFFGQGTRLTVV.

V gene TRBV29-1 combines with J gene TRBJ1-2; D uncertain. Trimming took off 4 bases at V and 1 base at J, with 13 bases between the two ends. This CDR3 is 14 amino acids long. Germline V gene data show CDR1 as SQVTM and CDR2 as ANQGSEA. The CDR3 nucleotides are TGCAGCGTTGGGGCCAGCCGGGATAACTATGGCTACACCTTC. It codes for CSVGASRDNYGYTF.

The chain is built from TRBV30 and TRBJ2-7, with 10 nucleotides matching TRBD1. The ends lost 7 bases at V and 7 bases at J; junction bases unmatched: 16. CDR3 length: 15 amino acids. Germline lookup yields CDR1 GTSNPN and CDR2 SVGIG (reference sequence). CDR3 DNA sequence: TGTGCCTCATCCTATCCCGGGACAGGGGCGGTGGAGCAGTACTTC. Its protein is CASSYPGTGAVEQYF.

This chain uses TRBV29-1 with TRBJ2-5; a weak D match, TRBD2 (6 bases). The CDR3 length is 13 residues. The V gene's germline CDR1 is SQVTM and CDR2 ANQGSEA. V was shortened by 3 bases and J by 5 bases, with 13 bases between the two germline ends. The DNA for the CDR3 is TGCAGCGTTGAGGCGGGGAGCTCGGAGACCCAGTACTTC. The encoded protein is CSVEAGSSETQYF.

The chain uses TRBV19 and TRBJ2-7; 9 bases fit TRBD1. Trimming at V came to 4 bases and at J to 2 bases, leaving 6 bases not matched to a gene. Germline V gives CDR1 LNHDA, CDR2 SQIVND (reference sequence). The CDR3 length is 15 residues. The CDR3 nucleotides are TGTGCCAGTAGTAGCGGGACAGGGCCCACCTACGAGCAGTACTTC. It encodes CASSSGTGPTYEQYF.

This chain links TRBV27 with TRBJ2-3; 10 bases agree with TRBD2. Per the germline V gene, CDR1 is MNHEY and CDR2 is SMNVEV (reference sequence). This CDR3 has 15 residues. The V gene end was trimmed by 3 bases and the J gene end by 2 bases; junction bases not matched to a gene: 2. CDR3 residues: CASSFSGGPTDTQYF. DNA for the CDR3: TGTGCCAGCAGTTTTAGCGGGGGGCCCACAGATACGCAGTATTTT.

The chain uses TRBV18 and TRBJ2-2; D possibly corresponds to TRBD1 (5 bases). The ends were cut back, 6 bases at V and 1 base at J, with 9 bases in the middle. Germline V CDR1 and CDR2: KGHSH, LQKENI. This CDR3 is 14 amino acids long. In DNA, the CDR3 is TGTGCCAGCTCTGTCGACAGGAACACCGGGGAGCTGTTTTTT. Protein sequence: CASSVDRNTGELFF. Drawing the rest from reference TRBV18 and TRBJ2-2, the complete variable domain is NAGVMQNPRHLVRRRGQEARLRCSPMKGHSHVYWYRQLPEEGLKFMVYLQKENIIDESGMPKERFSAEFPKEGPSILRIQQVVRGDSAAYFCASSVDRNTGELFFGEGSRLTVL.

J is TRBJ2-2 and V is TRBV5-1; maybe TRBD1 (5 bases). The CDR3 totals 14 residues. Looked up from germline, CDR1 is SGHRS and CDR2 is YFSETQ. V lost 0 bases and J 3 bases, leaving 6 bases between the germline ends. CDR3 sequence: CASSLEGYTGELFF. For the CDR3, the DNA is TGCGCCAGCAGCTTGGAGGGGTACACCGGGGAGCTGTTTTTT.

The genes are TRBV19 and TRBJ2-2; unclear D gene. The germline CDR1 and CDR2 sequences are LNHDA and SQIVND (reference sequence). The CDR3 loop spans 15 amino acids. V shed 5 bases and J shed 2 bases, with 12 bases lying between them. CDR3 coding DNA: TGTGCCAGTAGTGTGCCGGGTTCCAACACCGGGGAGCTGTTTTTT. Its translation is CASSVPGSNTGELFF.

This chain joins TRBV5-6 and TRBJ1-5; 10 positions match TRBD1. The V gene's germline CDR1 is SGHDT and CDR2 YYEEEE. The CDR3 loop spans 14 amino acids. Trimming at V came to 2 bases and at J to 6 bases, leaving 2 bases not matched to a gene. CDR3 sequence: CASSLGTGAQPQHF. The CDR3 DNA reads TGTGCCAGCAGCTTAGGGACAGGGGCTCAGCCCCAGCATTTT.